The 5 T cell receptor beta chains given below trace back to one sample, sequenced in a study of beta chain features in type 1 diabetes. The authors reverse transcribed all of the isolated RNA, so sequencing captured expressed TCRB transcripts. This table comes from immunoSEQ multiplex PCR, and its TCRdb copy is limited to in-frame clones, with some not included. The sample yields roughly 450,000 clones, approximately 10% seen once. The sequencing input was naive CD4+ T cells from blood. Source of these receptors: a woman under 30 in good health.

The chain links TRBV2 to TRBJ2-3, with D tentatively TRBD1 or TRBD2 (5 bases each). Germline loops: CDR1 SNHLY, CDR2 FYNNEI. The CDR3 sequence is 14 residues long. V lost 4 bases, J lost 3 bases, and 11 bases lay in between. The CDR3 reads CASSGDLGTDTQYF. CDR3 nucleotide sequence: TGTGCCAGCAGTGGGGACCTCGGGACAGATACGCAGTATTTT.

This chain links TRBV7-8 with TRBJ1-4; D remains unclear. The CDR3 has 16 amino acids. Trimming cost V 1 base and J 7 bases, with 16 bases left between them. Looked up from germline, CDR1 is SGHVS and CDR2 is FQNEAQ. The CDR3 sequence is CASSLVAPTGPEKLFF. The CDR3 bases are TGTGCCAGCAGCTTAGTGGCGCCAACGGGCCCTGAAAAACTGTTTTTT.

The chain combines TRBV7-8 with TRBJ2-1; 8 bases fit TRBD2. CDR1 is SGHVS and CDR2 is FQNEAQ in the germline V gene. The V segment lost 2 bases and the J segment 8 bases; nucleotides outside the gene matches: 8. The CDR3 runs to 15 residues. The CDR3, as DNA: TGTGCCAGCAGCTTACGGGAGGGCCTTGTACATGAGCAGTTCTTC. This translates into CASSLREGLVHEQFF.

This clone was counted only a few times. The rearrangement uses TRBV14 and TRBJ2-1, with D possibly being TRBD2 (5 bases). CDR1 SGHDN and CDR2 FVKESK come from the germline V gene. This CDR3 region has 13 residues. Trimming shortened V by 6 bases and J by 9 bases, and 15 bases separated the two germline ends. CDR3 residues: CASSPTRSGEQFF. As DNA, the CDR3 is TGTGCCAGCAGTCCTACACGGAGCGGTGAGCAGTTCTTC.

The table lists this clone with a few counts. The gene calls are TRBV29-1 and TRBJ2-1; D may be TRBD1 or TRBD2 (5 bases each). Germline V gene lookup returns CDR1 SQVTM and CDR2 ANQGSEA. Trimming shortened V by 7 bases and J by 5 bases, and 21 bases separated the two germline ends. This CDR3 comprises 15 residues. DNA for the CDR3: TGCAGCGGTGGGGGTCGGGCAGGGATTGACAATGAGCAGTTCTTC. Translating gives CSGGGRAGIDNEQFF.